Here is one TCR beta chain with its context. The antigen is not known. This entry is derived from a study of shared clonotypes between healthy human individuals. Findings and limits, study-wide: Some naive CD4 clonotypes, roughly 5%, turned up in common across a handful of donors.

The authors split each subset's genomic DNA evenly across several immunoSEQ plates. The repertoire was sequenced with immunoSEQ multiplex PCR; TCRdb's copy has only in-frame clones and lacks some. The table has under 2.5 million clones, roughly 92% seen once. The CDR3 has 16 residues. Germline loops: CDR1 LNHNV, CDR2 YYDKDF (reference sequence). V was clipped by 0 bases and J by 2 bases; unmatched bases: 7. Sequencing used naive CD4+ T cells from PBMCs. Subset of the sample: CD45RA+ positively selected. The sequence derives from a man between 18 and 29 years old in good health. Some clones in this sample may be carry-over from other donors' samples. J is TRBJ2-7 and V is TRBV15, with 7 bases identical to TRBD2. CDR3 sequence reads: CATSRDQAGFPYEQYF. For the CDR3, the DNA is TGTGCCACCAGCAGAGACCAAGCGGGATTTCCCTACGAGCAGTACTTC. The full variable domain, its missing parts supplied by reference TRBV15 and TRBJ2-7, is DAMVIQNPRYQVTQFGKPVTLSCSQTLNHNVMYWYQQKSSQAPKLLFHYYDKDFNNEADTPDNFQSRRPNTSFCFLDIRSPGLGDTAMYLCATSRDQAGFPYEQYFGPGTRLTVT.